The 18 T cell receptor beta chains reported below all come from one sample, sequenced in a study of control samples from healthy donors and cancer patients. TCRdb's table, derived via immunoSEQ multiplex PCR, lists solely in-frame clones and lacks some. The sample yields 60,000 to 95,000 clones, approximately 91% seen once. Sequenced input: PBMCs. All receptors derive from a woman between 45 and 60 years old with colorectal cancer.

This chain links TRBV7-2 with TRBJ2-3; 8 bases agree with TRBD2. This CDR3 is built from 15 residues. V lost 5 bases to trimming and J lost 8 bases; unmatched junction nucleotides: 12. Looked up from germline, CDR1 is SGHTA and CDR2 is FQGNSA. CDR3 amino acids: CASSPRGGPGGTQYF. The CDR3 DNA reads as TGTGCCAGCAGCCCCCGCGGGGGGCCCGGAGGTACGCAGTATTTT.

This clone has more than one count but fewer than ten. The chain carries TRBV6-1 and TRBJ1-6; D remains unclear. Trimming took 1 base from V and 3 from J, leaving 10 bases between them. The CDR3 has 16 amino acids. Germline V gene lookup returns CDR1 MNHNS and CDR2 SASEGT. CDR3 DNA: TGTGCCAGCAGTGAAGTGAACAGTAACTATAATTCACCCCTCCACTTT. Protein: CASSEVNSNYNSPLHF.

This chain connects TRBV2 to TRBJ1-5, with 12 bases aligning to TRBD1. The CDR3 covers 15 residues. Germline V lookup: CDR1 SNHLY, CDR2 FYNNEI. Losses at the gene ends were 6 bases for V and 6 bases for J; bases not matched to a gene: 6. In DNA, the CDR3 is TGTGCCAGCAGCCAGGGACAGGGGGCGGCTCAGCCCCAGCATTTT. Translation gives CASSQGQGAAQPQHF.

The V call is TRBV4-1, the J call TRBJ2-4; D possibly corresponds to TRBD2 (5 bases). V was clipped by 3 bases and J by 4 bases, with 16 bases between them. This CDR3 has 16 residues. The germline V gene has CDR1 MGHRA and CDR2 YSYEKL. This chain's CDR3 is CASSHPGGGGKNIQYF. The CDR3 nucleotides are TGCGCCAGCAGCCACCCCGGTGGAGGCGGGAAAAACATTCAGTACTTC.

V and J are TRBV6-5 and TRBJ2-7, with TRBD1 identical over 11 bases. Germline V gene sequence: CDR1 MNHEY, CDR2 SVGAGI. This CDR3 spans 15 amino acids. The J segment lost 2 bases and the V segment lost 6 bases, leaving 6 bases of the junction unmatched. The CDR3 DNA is TGTGCCAGCAGGCGGGACAGGGGGTCCCCCTACGAGCAGTACGTC. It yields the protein CASRRDRGSPYEQYV.

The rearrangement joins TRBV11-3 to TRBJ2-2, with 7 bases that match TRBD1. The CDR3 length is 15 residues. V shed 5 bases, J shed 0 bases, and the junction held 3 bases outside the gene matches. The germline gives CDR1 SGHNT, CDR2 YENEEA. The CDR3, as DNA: TGTGCCAGCAGCCCCGGGACAGCGAACACCGGGGAGCTGTTTTTT. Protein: CASSPGTANTGELFF. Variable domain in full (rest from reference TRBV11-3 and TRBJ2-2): EAGVVQSPRYKIIEKKQPVAFWCNPISGHNTLYWYLQNLGQGPELLIRYENEEAVDDSQLPKDRFSAERLKGVDSTLKIQPAELGDSAVYLCASSPGTANTGELFFGEGSRLTVL.

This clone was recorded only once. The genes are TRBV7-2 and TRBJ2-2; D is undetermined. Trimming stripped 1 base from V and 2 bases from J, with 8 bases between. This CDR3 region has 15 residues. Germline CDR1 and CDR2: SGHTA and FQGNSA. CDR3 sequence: CASSLGQINTGELFF. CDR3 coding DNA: TGTGCCAGCAGCTTAGGCCAGATAAACACCGGGGAGCTGTTTTTT.

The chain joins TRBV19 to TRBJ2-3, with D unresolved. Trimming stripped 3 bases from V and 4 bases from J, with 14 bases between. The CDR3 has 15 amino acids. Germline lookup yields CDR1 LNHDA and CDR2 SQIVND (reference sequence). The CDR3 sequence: CASSIASGRADTQYF. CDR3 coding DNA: TGTGCCAGTAGTATCGCGTCCGGAAGAGCAGATACGCAGTATTTT.

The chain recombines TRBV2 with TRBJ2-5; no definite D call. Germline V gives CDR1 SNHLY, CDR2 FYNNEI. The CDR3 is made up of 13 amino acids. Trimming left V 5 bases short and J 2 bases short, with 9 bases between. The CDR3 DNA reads TGTGCCAGCAGTCTGCTAGGTCAAGAGACCCAGTACTTC. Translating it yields CASSLLGQETQYF.

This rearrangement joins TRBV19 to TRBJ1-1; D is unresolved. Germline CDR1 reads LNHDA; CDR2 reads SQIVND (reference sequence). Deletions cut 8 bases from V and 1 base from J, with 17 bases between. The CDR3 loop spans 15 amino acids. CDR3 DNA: TGTGCCAGTCTGGACCGCCCGGGCTGGAACACTGAAGCTTTCTTT. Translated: CASLDRPGWNTEAFF. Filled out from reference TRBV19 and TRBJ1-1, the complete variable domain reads DGGITQSPKYLFRKEGQNVTLSCEQNLNHDAMYWYRQDPGQGLRLIYYSQIVNDFQKGDIAEGYSVSREKKESFPLTVTSAQKNPTAFYLCASLDRPGWNTEAFFGQGTRLTVV.

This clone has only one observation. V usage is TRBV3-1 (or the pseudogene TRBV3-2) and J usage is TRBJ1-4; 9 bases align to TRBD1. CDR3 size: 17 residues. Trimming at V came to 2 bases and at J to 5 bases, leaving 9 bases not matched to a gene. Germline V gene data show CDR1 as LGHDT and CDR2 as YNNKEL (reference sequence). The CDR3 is CASSQKSSGTGNEKLFF. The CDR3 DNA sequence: TGTGCCAGCAGCCAAAAGAGCTCCGGGACAGGGAATGAAAAACTGTTTTTT.

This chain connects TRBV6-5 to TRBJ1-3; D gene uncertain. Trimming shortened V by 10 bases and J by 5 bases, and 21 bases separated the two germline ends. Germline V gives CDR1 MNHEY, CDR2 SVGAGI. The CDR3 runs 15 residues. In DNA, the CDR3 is TGTGCCACCGGAAGGACCGCAACGGCTCGAAACACCATATATTTT. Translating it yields CATGRTATARNTIYF.

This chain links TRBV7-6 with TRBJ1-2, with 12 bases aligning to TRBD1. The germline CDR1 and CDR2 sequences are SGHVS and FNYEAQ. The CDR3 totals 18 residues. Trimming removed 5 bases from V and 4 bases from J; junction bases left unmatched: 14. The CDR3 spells CASSLFPGQGAHLYGYTF. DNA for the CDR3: TGTGCCAGCAGCCTTTTTCCGGGACAGGGGGCCCACCTCTATGGCTACACCTTC.

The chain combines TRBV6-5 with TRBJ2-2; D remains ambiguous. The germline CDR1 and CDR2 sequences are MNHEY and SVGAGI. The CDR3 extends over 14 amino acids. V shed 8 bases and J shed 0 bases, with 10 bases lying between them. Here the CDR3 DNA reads TGTGCCAGCGGGCAAGACGCGAACACCGGGGAGCTGTTTTTT. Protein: CASGQDANTGELFF.

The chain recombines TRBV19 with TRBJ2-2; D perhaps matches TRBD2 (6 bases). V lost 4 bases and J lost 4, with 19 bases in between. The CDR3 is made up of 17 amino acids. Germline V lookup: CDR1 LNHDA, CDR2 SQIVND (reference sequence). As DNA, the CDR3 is TGTGCCAGTAGTAAAGAATGGCGGGGAGGTCCCACCGGGGAGCTGTTTTTT. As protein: CASSKEWRGGPTGELFF.

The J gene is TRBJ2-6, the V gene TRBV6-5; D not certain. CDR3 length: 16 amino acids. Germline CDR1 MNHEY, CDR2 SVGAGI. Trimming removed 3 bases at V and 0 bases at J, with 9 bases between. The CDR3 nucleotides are TGTGCCAGCAGTTATCGGCAGTCCTCTGGGGCCAACGTCCTGACTTTC. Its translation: CASSYRQSSGANVLTF.

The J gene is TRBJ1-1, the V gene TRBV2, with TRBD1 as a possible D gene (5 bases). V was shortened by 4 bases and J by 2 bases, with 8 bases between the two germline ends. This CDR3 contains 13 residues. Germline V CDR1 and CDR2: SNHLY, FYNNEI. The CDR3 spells CASSADTNTEAFF. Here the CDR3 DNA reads TGTGCCAGCAGTGCGGACACAAACACTGAAGCTTTCTTT.

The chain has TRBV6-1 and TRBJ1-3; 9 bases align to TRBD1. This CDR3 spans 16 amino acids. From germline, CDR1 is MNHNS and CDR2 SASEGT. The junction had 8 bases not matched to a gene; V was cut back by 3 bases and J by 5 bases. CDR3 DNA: TGTGCCAGCAGTGACCAGCAGGGACAGGGTCGAAACACCATATATTTT. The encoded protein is CASSDQQGQGRNTIYF.